These 15 T cell receptor beta chains share one sample of origin, sequenced in a study of CD8 T cells in Susac syndrome. RNA totalling 0.5 to 1 ug underwent reverse transcription with random hexamers. MiXCR, run by TCRdb on the immunoSEQ multiplex PCR reads, gives a single entry per CDR3 protein. The sample has around 200,000 distinct CDR3 sequences; about 95% are singletons. The sequencing input was CD4+ T cells from PBMCs. All receptors derive from a human donor with multiple sclerosis.

The rearrangement joins TRBV30 to TRBJ2-3, with D unclear. The CDR3 is 8 amino acids. Germline values: CDR1 GTSNPN, CDR2 SVGIG (reference sequence). V was cut by 2 bases and J by 12 bases, with 3 bases left in between. CDR3 loop: CAWSQQYF. CDR3 nucleotide sequence: TGTGCCTGGAGTCAACAGTATTTT.

This clonotype was found a few times. J is TRBJ1-4 and V is TRBV6-1; 9 bases agree with TRBD1. Germline trimming cut 10 bases from V and 5 bases from J; bases unmatched to any gene: 8. This CDR3 is 14 amino acids long. Germline CDR1 and CDR2: MNHNS and SASEGT. The CDR3 loop is CATDGGQGNEKLFF. Here the CDR3 DNA reads TGTGCCACGGACGGAGGACAGGGGAATGAAAAACTGTTTTTT.

This clonotype appeared a single time. The CDR3 region is CASSPRGGRAETQYF. The CDR3 nucleotides read TGTGCCAGCAGCCCGCGGGGGGGCCGGGCAGAGACCCAGTACTTC. The V call is TRBV4-2, the J call TRBJ2-5; 9 nucleotides agree with TRBD2. The CDR3 runs to 15 residues. Trimming cost V 4 bases and J 4 bases; bases outside gene matches: 7. Germline-derived CDR1 and CDR2 are LGHNA and YNFKEQ.

The chain couples TRBV3-1 to TRBJ1-2; a weak D match, TRBD1 (5 bases). The CDR3 length is 14 residues. Deletions cut 3 bases from V and 8 bases from J, with 16 bases between. Germline CDR1 and CDR2: LGHDT and YNNKEL (reference sequence). The CDR3 spells CASSQRGTEEGYTF. Written as DNA, the CDR3 is TGTGCCAGCAGCCAGAGAGGGACCGAGGAGGGCTACACCTTC. Supplemented by reference TRBV3-1 and TRBJ1-2, the full variable domain reads DTAVSQTPKYLVTQMGNDKSIKCEQNLGHDTMYWYKQDSKKFLKIMFSYNNKELIINETVPNRFSPKSPDKAHLNLHINSLELGDSAVYFCASSQRGTEEGYTFGSGTRLTVV.

The chain recombines TRBV29-1 with TRBJ2-7, with 7 positions matching TRBD1. The CDR3 loop spans 17 amino acids. Germline CDR1 and CDR2: SQVTM and ANQGSEA. Trimming removed 0 bases from V and 2 bases from J; junction bases left unmatched: 13. CDR3 amino acids: CSVEEPTIGQAAYEQYF. DNA of the CDR3: TGCAGCGTTGAAGAACCCACAATAGGACAGGCTGCCTACGAGCAGTACTTC.

The gene calls are TRBV24-1 and TRBJ2-1, with D uncertain. Germline CDR1 reads KGHDR; CDR2 reads SFDVKD. Trimming took 4 bases from V and 6 from J, leaving 12 bases between them. This CDR3 has 14 residues. CDR3 bases: TGTGCCACCAGTGAACCCGGACGAACCAATGAGCAGTTCTTC. It encodes CATSEPGRTNEQFF.

The rearrangement links TRBV12-3 or TRBV12-4 to TRBJ1-1, with D maybe TRBD1 (6 bases). Trimming shortened V by 3 bases and J by 0 bases, and 8 bases separated the two germline ends. The CDR3 sequence is 14 residues long. For the CDR3, the DNA is TGTGCCAGCAGTTTTCCAGGGGTGAACACTGAAGCTTTCTTT. Protein product: CASSFPGVNTEAFF.

V and J are TRBV18 and TRBJ2-3; the match to TRBD2 covers 12 bases. The germline gives CDR1 KGHSH, CDR2 LQKENI. The junction had 2 bases not matched to a gene; V was cut back by 4 bases and J by 3 bases. The CDR3 loop spans 15 amino acids. The CDR3 sequence is CASSRTSGETDTQYF. The CDR3 DNA sequence: TGTGCCAGCTCACGGACTAGCGGGGAGACAGATACGCAGTATTTT.

The chain employs TRBV18 and TRBJ2-7; D remains unclear. This CDR3 region has 12 residues. Trimming took off 1 base at V and 3 bases at J, with 4 bases between the two ends. CDR1 KGHSH and CDR2 LQKENI come from the germline V gene. CDR3 bases: TGTGCCAGCTCACCACAGAGCTACGAGCAGTACTTC. Amino acid sequence: CASSPQSYEQYF.

The rearrangement uses TRBV7-2 and TRBJ1-2; 7 bases fit TRBD1. Germline loops: CDR1 SGHTA, CDR2 FQGNSA. V lost 6 bases, J lost 4 bases, and 11 bases stayed unmatched. This CDR3 comprises 15 residues. The CDR3 spells CASSSTGTALYGYTF. The CDR3 nucleotides are TGTGCCAGCAGTTCGACCGGGACAGCCCTCTATGGCTACACCTTC.

V gene TRBV20-1 combines with J gene TRBJ2-7; D is ambiguous. From germline, CDR1 is DFQATT and CDR2 SNEGSKA (reference sequence). V was shortened by 4 bases and J by 6 bases, with 10 bases between the two germline ends. The CDR3 has 11 amino acids. For the CDR3, the DNA is TGCAGTGCTACCGACCGTCTCGAGCAGTACTTC. Protein: CSATDRLEQYF.

The rearrangement joins TRBV3-1 to TRBJ2-7; 7 bases map to TRBD1. The germline V gene encodes CDR1 LGHDT and CDR2 YNNKEL (reference sequence). V dropped 1 base and J dropped 3; count of bases not matched to a gene: 3. The CDR3 spans 14 residues. The CDR3 loop reads CASSQVTGDYEQYF. CDR3 nucleotides: TGTGCCAGCAGCCAAGTTACAGGGGACTACGAGCAGTACTTC.

The CDR3 here is CAWSVQGAHGYTF. As DNA, the CDR3 is TGTGCCTGGAGTGTCCAGGGGGCTCATGGCTACACCTTC. The chain carries TRBV30 and TRBJ1-2; 8 bases match TRBD1. This CDR3 region has 13 residues. Germline V lookup: CDR1 GTSNPN, CDR2 SVGIG (reference sequence). J gave up 6 bases and V 0 bases, and 3 bases lay outside the gene matches.

This clonotype was observed a handful of times. The V and J genes are TRBV29-1 and TRBJ1-5, with D possibly matching TRBD1 (5 bases). The V gene's germline CDR1 is SQVTM and CDR2 ANQGSEA. This CDR3 has 13 residues. The V gene lost 5 bases and the J gene lost 7 bases, with 15 bases spanning the gap. CDR3 coding DNA: TGCAGCGTTTTGGGGGGATCTGGACAGCCCCAGCATTTT. Amino acid sequence: CSVLGGSGQPQHF.

The chain links TRBV5-6 to TRBJ2-4, with D perhaps TRBD1 or TRBD2 (5 bases each). This CDR3 contains 15 residues. Trimming took off 0 bases at V and 8 bases at J, with 15 bases between the two ends. Germline values: CDR1 SGHDT, CDR2 YYEEEE. CDR3 loop: CASSLEGRGTDIQYF. The CDR3 DNA reads as TGTGCCAGCAGCTTGGAGGGGCGTGGGACGGACATTCAGTACTTC.